This record concerns one T cell receptor (beta chain) sequence. The sample belongs to a study of blood T cell repertoires in COVID-19. On the study more broadly: Donors in the United States, Italy and Spain gave samples during acute or convalescent COVID-19. PBMCs, B-cell-depleted T cells, or T cells were the source of the cDNA or gDNA that made up the material.

Assay used: immunoSEQ multiplex PCR; TCRdb lists only in-frame clones, some missing. The sample contains some 250,000 clones, approximately 81% of which appear only once. Source material: peripheral blood. The sequence came from a woman older than 75 with acute or convalescent COVID-19.

The CDR3 spells CASSQGQMNTEAFF. In nucleotides, the CDR3 is TGTGCCAGCAGCCAAGGACAGATGAACACTGAAGCTTTCTTT. This sequence joins TRBV3-1 (or the pseudogene TRBV3-2) and TRBJ1-1, with D maybe TRBD1 (5 bases). Trimming shortened V by 1 base and J by 0 bases, and 6 bases separated the two germline ends. CDR3 length: 14 amino acids. CDR1 and CDR2 from the germline V gene are LGHDT and YNNKEL (reference sequence).